This T cell receptor beta chain was captured in a study of T cell responses to AZD1222 COVID-19 vaccine. Clones were sequenced by immunoSEQ multiplex PCR, and TCRdb holds only the in-frame ones, with some missing. The repertoire holds 95,000 to 110,000 clones, with 93% as singletons. Trimming pared 1 base from V and 10 bases from J, leaving 7 bases between. This CDR3 comprises 11 residues. CDR1 and CDR2 (germline): SGHAT, FQNNGV. This material consisted of peripheral blood, taken on day 0 of AZD1222 vaccination. The source of this sequence is an adult in good health. The rearrangement joins TRBV11-2 to TRBJ1-1; D is unresolved. The CDR3 DNA reads as TGTGCCAGCAGCTTAGGACCTCCAGCTTTCTTT. Its protein is CASSLGPPAFF.